This T cell receptor (beta chain) was sequenced during a study of tumor and adjacent non-tumor tissue in lung cancer. Study-level points and caveats: Significantly higher TCR diversity was found in tumor than normal lung.

On this clonotype: Its antigen is still unknown.

A modified ARM-PCR protocol with three rounds of nested PCR amplified TCRbeta. TCRdb re-derived calls from the multiplex PCR reads in MiXCR, one entry per CDR3 protein. Of some 100,000 distinct CDR3 sequences listed, 75% are singletons. No cell sorting was done before RNA was extracted from the tissue. From germline, CDR1 is MNHEY and CDR2 SVGAGI. The CDR3 is made up of 16 amino acids. This TCR was sampled from a woman aged 55 to 70 with non-small cell lung cancer. Sequenced input: lung tumor tissue. V gene TRBV6-5 combines with J gene TRBJ1-1; D is uncertain. The CDR3 nucleotides are TGTGCATGTAGTTACTCGGCCGGACTCATGAACACTGAAGCTTTCTTT. It yields the protein CACSYSAGLMNTEAFF.